This TCR beta chain derives from a study of PD-1 blockade in classical Hodgkin lymphoma. Study findings and constraints: When nivolumab was started under 1 year after ASCT, patients were excluded. Similar baseline diversity was found in complete responders and newly diagnosed patients. Reports indicated that newly diagnosed patients had lower baseline TCR diversity than healthy donors did. The drivers behind the repertoire differences, possibly disease activity or prior therapy, remain undefined.

Using immunoSEQ multiplex PCR, the repertoire was profiled, and TCRdb retains in-frame clones only, with some absent. The sample has 100,000 to 120,000 clones; about 88% are singletons. Germline assignment: CDR1 KGHSH and CDR2 LQKENI. This CDR3 contains 18 residues. V shed 3 bases, J shed 0 bases, and the junction held 7 bases outside the gene matches. Exposure to brentuximab vedotin varied, and each patient had relapsed following autologous stem cell transplantation. With regard to this clone: Antigen specificity is unknown.

The sample in question was peripheral blood mononuclear cells (PBMCs), obtained before the second cycle of nivolumab. This TCR came from a human donor with classical Hodgkin lymphoma. V is TRBV18 and J is TRBJ2-1; 11 nucleotides align to TRBD2. The CDR3 is CASSPKGLAASSYNEQFF. The CDR3 DNA sequence: TGTGCCAGCTCACCTAAGGGACTAGCGGCAAGCTCCTACAATGAGCAGTTCTTC.